This T cell receptor (beta chain) comes out of a study of siplizumab effects on memory and regulatory T cells. Whole-study findings and limits: Proliferating siplizumab-cultured Tregs lacked confirmed suppressive function. Neither a naive nor a memory phenotype was assignable to roughly 75-96% of proliferating CD4+ or CD8+ clones.

Here immunoSEQ multiplex PCR was the method, and the copy in TCRdb shows in-frame clones only, minus some. This table has 70,000 to 90,000 clones, 75% to 90% appearing once. A note on this clone: Its antigen remains unknown.

Looked up from germline, CDR1 is LGHNT and CDR2 is FRNRAP. The length of the CDR3 is 15 residues. V dropped 1 base and J dropped 1 base, with 10 bases sitting between them. The receptor's source is a human donor in good health. Material for sequencing was CD4+ T cells sorted from blood. This sequence joins TRBV12-5 and TRBJ1-1; D call uncertain. CDR3 DNA sequence: TGTGCTAGTGGTTTGGGACCCCCGGGGAACACTGAAGCTTTCTTT. This sequence encodes CASGLGPPGNTEAFF. The whole variable domain, remainder taken from reference TRBV12-5 and TRBJ1-1, is DARVTQTPRHKVTEMGQEVTMRCQPILGHNTVFWYRQTMMQGLELLAYFRNRAPLDDSGMPKDRFSAEMPDATLATLKIQPSEPRDSAVYFCASGLGPPGNTEAFFGQGTRLTVV.